This T cell receptor (beta chain) was obtained from a study of cytomegalovirus exposure and HLA in healthy donors listed by TCRdb under 2017. Regarding the complete study: According to an earlier analysis of several hundred of the donors, 150 million to 200 million T cells yielded 95 million to 140 million unique TCR beta sequences and approximately 300 Gb of sequence data. An early release covering roughly 640 HLA-typed donors comprised about 290 gigabases of sequencing data and around 85 million unique TCR sequences. Of the approximately 400 genotyped donors, around 81% fell in the genetic ancestry cluster associated with self-reported Caucasian donors. The study aimed to test whether cataloging public T cell receptors could reveal signatures of past pathogen exposure. The T cell repertoires of 666 subjects were profiled by immunosequencing and related to cytomegalovirus serostatus. A separate validation cohort of some 130 different subjects was used in addition to the roughly 700-subject first cohort. High-throughput TCR immunosequencing, statistical association of individual TCRs with disease status, and machine learning were combined to predict cytomegalovirus infection status. A later analysis re-analyzed previously published TCR beta repertoires from approximately 700 donors and added high-resolution HLA genotyping to study TCR occurrence patterns. The later analysis used no new phenotypic data to find candidate immune exposures, relying instead on TCR beta sequences and their occurrence across donors. In an earlier analysis of roughly 580 of the donors, high-throughput TCR beta sequencing was used to judge whether each TCR beta V gene segment behaved as functional or pseudogenic. Alongside the repertoire data, information on donor age, sex, ethnicity and CMV serostatus was compiled. A later genetic analysis used genome-wide SNP genotypes for 398 of the 666 donors, treating that subset as a discovery cohort. All discovery cohort repertoires had been generated on a single sequencing platform. Both class I and class II loci were covered by HLA typing, at four-digit resolution. The number of typed donors differed by locus: about 620-640 for A, B, C, DRB1 and DQB1; 500 to 550 for DQA1; 600 to 610 for DPA1; and roughly 470 for DPB1. A few DR-DQ haplotypes were treated as single units for association and clustering because of strong linkage in the cohort. On average, 235,054 unique TCR beta nucleotide sequences were sequenced per donor among roughly 430 genotyped donors of the cohort, with about 17% of those sequences being non-productive.

The cohort was made up of several hundred healthy bone marrow donors. Cohort members were all nominally healthy when sampled, although unrecorded immune exposures were likely present. The donor tested CMV seronegative, placing the donor among the roughly 340 seronegative members of the cohort. Each donor provided a peripheral blood sample, and peripheral blood mononuclear cells were used for TCR beta sequencing. The Qiagen DNeasy Blood Extraction Kit was used to extract genomic DNA from the blood cell samples. A remark on this clone: The target of this receptor is not known. No base qualities exist here, and no much larger clone lies one base off it.

Spanning cysteine to phenylalanine, the CDR3 consists of 14 amino acids. CDR3 DNA only is kept here, 42 bases in frame from base 1. Trimming takes 2 bases from V and 10 bases from J, and the germline ends sit 14 bases apart. The germline V gene (reference sequence) yields WNHNN for CDR1 and SYGVQD for CDR2. The library was prepared using the immunoSEQ multiplex PCR assay. A mixture of 60 forward primers for TCR Vbeta segments and 13 reverse primers for TCR Jbeta segments was used in the multiplex PCR. The CDR3 region of rearranged TCR beta genes was amplified from genomic DNA by a multiplex PCR assay. The amplified TCR beta libraries were sequenced on the Illumina HiSeq System as 87-base-pair reads. On the study's bioinformatics: Across the 670 or so repertoires, a later analysis counted 80 million or so unique TCR beta chains, approximately 12 million of which were shared by at least two donors. A nearest-neighbor algorithm error-corrected the raw reads and collapsed the reads into unique sequences, merging closely related sequences to remove PCR and sequencing errors. CDR3 sequences were aligned to IMGT reference sequences to assign V, D and J gene segments. For a sequence to be retained, a match of at least six nucleotides to both a V gene segment and a J gene segment was required. A rearrangement was called productive if the CDR3 had no stop codons and remained in frame with V and J, and every other rearrangement was called non-productive. Following IMGT convention, CDR3 was defined as the stretch from the second conserved V-encoded cysteine to the conserved J-encoded phenylalanine. The earlier analysis of about 530 of the donors excluded any sequence lacking an unambiguous match to a single V gene segment. An earlier analysis of approximately 590 of the donors called V segments functional above 56.7% productive rearrangements and segregating when the between-donor standard deviation exceeded 5%. To diagnose cytomegalovirus status from the catalog of TCR beta chain sequences, a statistical classification framework was built. A later analysis assigned V and J genes by comparing TCR nucleotide sequences with IMGT/GENE-DB human TR gene sequences. Using the TCRdist pipeline, a later analysis assigned CDR3 sequences along with most-parsimonious VDJ recombination scenarios. In a later analysis, each TCR beta chain was defined by its CDR3 amino acid sequence together with its V-gene family, and reads without a unique V-gene family were excluded. To address suspected cross-contamination and a sequencing artifact, a later analysis removed some 620 highly shared, low-generation-probability nucleotide sequences. In a later analysis, a clonal expansion index was calculated for each public chain from normalized within-repertoire ranks of inferred template counts. In a later analysis, generation probabilities were computed using a VDJ recombination model fitted to out-of-frame rearrangements, and the results were checked against IGoR. A later analysis scored TCR-TCR, TCR-HLA and TCR-CMV co-occurrence with hypergeometric tests, applying a repertoire-size bias correction to TCR pairs. False discovery rates were estimated in a later analysis by permuting HLA or CMV assignments 20 times. In a later analysis, co-occurring TCRs were grouped using DBSCAN, and TCRdist sequence similarity was added for clustering within HLA-allele-positive subsets. Repertoires with fewer than 30,000 or more than 120,000 public chains were left out of co-occurrence clustering, as were four to six repertoires with anomalous nucleotide sharing. TCRdb took over this immuneACCESS table, retaining in-frame rearrangements with V and J assigned. Such tables are incomplete; in checked studies, under half of the missing clones stem from an unresolved V gene, and the remainder is unexplained. D and trimming were read from the DNA, whereas the V and J calls and clone size are those reported in that table. This sample holds around 140,000 clones; about 8.9% were observed only once. Of the sample, 1.8% is held by the ten largest clones.

The paper as a whole reports these results and caveats: Some IMGT-functional V segments, including TRBV6-2 and TRBV6-3, could not be told apart with the 87-base-pair reads, so those segments were excluded. HLA typing was unavailable for some donors at each locus, so association tests used only the typed subset. V-gene and J-gene trimming of TCR beta chains was associated with a missense DCLRE1C variant in a later genetic analysis, and the association was replicated in an independent cohort. Roughly uniform sequencing depth across donors was assumed in presence/absence analyses, although this assumption may not hold. Correlated functional status among segregating V segments might reflect linkage disequilibrium, but an unknown experimental factor could not be ruled out. Most CMV-associated TCR beta chains appeared to be HLA-restricted in a later analysis, and the HLA associations seemed to be driven largely by CMV exposure. According to a later genetic analysis, donors in an Asian-associated ancestry cluster had fewer N-insertions in productive TCRs than the roughly 700-donor mean. In vitro tests confirmed that a few of the cytomegalovirus-associated TCR beta chains recognize cytomegalovirus antigens. A cluster of highly shared sequence variants was judged likely to be a technical artifact of the sequencing pipeline. The study listed 150 to 200 TCR beta chains as associated with cytomegalovirus. A later analysis reported that several top co-occurrence clusters appeared linked to parvovirus B19, influenza, CMV and Epstein-Barr virus. The only immune exposure information available for the cohort was CMV serostatus. Strong co-occurrence of HLA alleles, especially DR and DQ, made assigning TCR associations to individual alleles difficult. The classifier was reported to diagnose cytomegalovirus status with high specificity and sensitivity in both the original cohort and the validation cohort. A further reported finding was that TCR beta sequences accurately predicted the HLA-A and HLA-B alleles for most subjects in the first cohort. In this cohort, only TCR beta chains were sequenced, and detectable features were limited by the absence of alpha or paired-chain data. While some public TCRs were present in many individuals, most TCR sequences turned up only very rarely across donors. In a later analysis, some 18,000 TCR beta sequences were associated with specific HLA alleles at a false discovery rate of 0.05. In a later analysis, HLA-associated TCR beta chains showed more clonal expansion and lower generation probabilities than non-associated chains that were equally common. Because counts were too low, approximately 18 rarely observed V segments, including chromosome 9 orphons, were excluded from the earlier analysis of fewer than 650 of the donors. An earlier analysis of 587 of the donors showed that most TCR beta V segments appeared in productive rearrangements either about 87% or about 30% of the time, which broadly matched IMGT annotations. According to a later analysis, TCR association rates differed among HLA loci, with DRB1 alleles showing the most associated TCRs and HLA-C alleles showing the fewest. The authors suggested that the approach could potentially be generalized to other disease states and immunological phenotypes.

The rearrangement combines TRBV10-1 with TRBJ1-4, with a tentative D gene TRBD1 over 6 matching bases. The source of this sequence is a man aged 50 or older in good health and CMV-seronegative. The sequencing input was PBMCs. CDR3 region: CASSEGQRPGKLFF. At the DNA level, the sequence is TGCGCCAGCAGTGAGGGACAGCGCCCGGGAAAACTGTTTTTT.